Presented here are 5 T cell receptor beta chains from one specimen sequenced in a study of beta chain features in type 1 diabetes. Overall study findings and caveats: All four CD4+ subsets from Type 1 diabetes patients carried moderately but significantly shorter TCRB CDR3s.

Their antigens are not known. The investigators reverse transcribed all of the isolated RNA, so they sequenced expressed TCRB transcripts. The data were produced by immunoSEQ multiplex PCR, yet TCRdb's version contains in-frame clones alone and is incomplete. The table has roughly 220,000 clones, approximately 16% seen once. The sequencing input was naive CD4+ T cells from blood. The receptors derive from a man aged 30 to 45 with type 1 diabetes.

The table lists this clone with a few counts. Other DNA sequences of this sample code for an identical CDR3. This chain links TRBV9 with TRBJ2-3; no clear D. The length of the CDR3 is 13 residues. V lost 1 base and J 1 base, leaving 4 bases between the germline ends. Per the germline V gene, CDR1 is SGDLS and CDR2 is YYNGEE. CDR3 protein: CASSVQGTDTQYF. CDR3 in DNA: TGTGCCAGCAGCGTACAGGGCACAGATACGCAGTATTTT.

The gene calls are TRBV5-1 and TRBJ2-4, with D perhaps being TRBD1 or TRBD2 (5 bases each). The CDR3 has 15 amino acids. Deletions cut 5 bases from V and 5 bases from J, with 17 bases between. CDR1 and CDR2 (germline): SGHRS, YFSETQ. The CDR3 region has the DNA TGCGCCAGCAGGATGGATGGGCAGGGAGAAAACATTCAGTACTTC. Its protein product is CASRMDGQGENIQYF.

This clone has only a few counts. Other nucleotide sequences from this sample produce the same CDR3. The chain employs TRBV7-2 and TRBJ2-7, with D hard to call. The CDR3 length is 12 residues. Trimming stripped 5 bases from V and 0 bases from J, with 5 bases between. CDR1 SGHTA and CDR2 FQGNSA come from the germline V gene. The CDR3, as DNA: TGTGCCAGCAGCCTGAGCTCCTACGAGCAGTACTTC. Translated: CASSLSSYEQYF.

The chain links TRBV7-9 to TRBJ2-7; TRBD1 matches 10 bases. This CDR3 region has 16 residues. The germline V gene encodes CDR1 SEHNR and CDR2 FQNEAQ (reference sequence). The ends lost 2 bases at V and 5 bases at J; junction bases unmatched: 9. CDR3 loop: CASSLPDRQGANEQYF. In DNA, the CDR3 is TGTGCCAGCAGCTTACCCGACCGACAGGGGGCGAACGAGCAGTACTTC. The entire variable domain, with the rest obtained from reference TRBV7-9 and TRBJ2-7, is as follows: DTGVSQNPRHKITKRGQNVTFRCDPISEHNRLYWYRQTLGQGPEFLTYFQNEAQLEKSRLLSDRFSAERPKGSFSTLEIQRTEQGDSAMYLCASSLPDRQGANEQYFGPGTRLTVT.

This clone turned up a few times. CDR3 nucleotide sequence: TGTGCCAGCAGCGCCAAAATGGGAGATACGCAGTATTTT. Translating gives CASSAKMGDTQYF. The rearrangement uses TRBV9 and TRBJ2-3; D remains unclear. The CDR3 is 13 residues long. V dropped 3 bases and J dropped 5 bases, with 10 bases sitting between them. Germline values: CDR1 SGDLS, CDR2 YYNGEE.